These 32 T cell receptor beta chains were sequenced from one sample in a study of blood T cell repertoires in COVID-19. The data were produced by immunoSEQ multiplex PCR, yet TCRdb's version contains in-frame clones alone and is incomplete. In the table there are approximately 300,000 clones, 80% to 90% of which are singletons. The sequenced sample consisted of peripheral blood. These receptors came from a woman between 50 and 59 years old with acute or convalescent COVID-19.

The gene calls are TRBV2 and TRBJ2-7, with D maybe TRBD1 (6 bases). The germline V gene encodes CDR1 SNHLY and CDR2 FYNNEI. The CDR3 runs to 15 residues. V lost 3 bases, J lost 5 bases, and 17 bases lay in between. The CDR3 here is CASSDRIWQGNEQYF. CDR3 bases: TGTGCCAGCAGTGATCGGATATGGCAGGGGAACGAGCAGTACTTC.

The rearrangement uses TRBV5-1 and TRBJ2-1; tentatively, D is TRBD2 (5 bases). The germline V and J ends were trimmed by 4 bases and 2 bases, with 7 bases remaining between them. The germline gives CDR1 SGHRS, CDR2 YFSETQ. This CDR3 region has 13 residues. The CDR3 DNA sequence: TGCGCCAGCAGCCCCGGGACCTACAATGAGCAGTTCTTC. Residues: CASSPGTYNEQFF.

This clone was seen many times. The CDR3 sequence is CASSRRDGSRGNTIYF. The CDR3 nucleotides read TGTGCCAGCAGCCGGAGAGACGGGAGCCGAGGAAACACCATATATTTT. The chain employs TRBV3-1 (or the pseudogene TRBV3-2) and TRBJ1-3; no clear D gene. There are 16 residues in the CDR3. Germline loops: CDR1 LGHDT, CDR2 YNNKEL (reference sequence). V lost 4 bases and J 4 bases, leaving 17 bases between the germline ends.

The rearrangement joins TRBV13 to TRBJ2-7, with TRBD2 matching 7 bases. The CDR3 is 16 amino acids. Unmatched junction bases numbered 14, after V lost 7 bases and J lost 2 bases. Germline lookup yields CDR1 PRHDT and CDR2 FYEKMQ (reference sequence). In DNA form, the CDR3 reads TGTGCCAGCAACTCCGGGGGAGGGCAGGGCCCCTACGAGCAGTACTTC. As protein: CASNSGGGQGPYEQYF.

The chain combines TRBV7-2 with TRBJ1-1; D remains unclear. The germline gives CDR1 SGHTA, CDR2 FQGNSA. The CDR3 consists of 14 residues. V shed 4 bases and J shed 8 bases, with 17 bases lying between them. For the CDR3, the DNA is TGTGCCAGCAGCTCAGCGGAGGTGACGGGCGAAGCTTTCTTT. Translated: CASSSAEVTGEAFF.

This CDR3 reads CATSPRVHRTEAFF. Written as DNA, the CDR3 is TGTGCCACCAGTCCACGGGTTCACCGGACTGAAGCTTTCTTT. The rearrangement joins TRBV24-1 to TRBJ1-1; D ambiguous. Germline V CDR1 and CDR2: KGHDR, SFDVKD. The CDR3 extends over 14 amino acids. The V end lost 6 bases, the J end lost 5 bases, and 15 bases lay between the germline ends.

The CDR3 is CASRRQGSYEQYV. Here the CDR3 DNA reads TGTGCCAGCAGGAGACAGGGTAGCTACGAGCAGTACGTC. The V and J genes are TRBV12-3 or TRBV12-4 and TRBJ2-7, with 7 positions matching TRBD1. The CDR3 consists of 13 residues. V was clipped by 6 bases and J by 3 bases; unmatched bases: 5.

The genes are TRBV6-5 and TRBJ2-7; D not resolved. The V gene's germline CDR1 is MNHEY and CDR2 SVGAGI. V was clipped by 6 bases and J by 1 base, with 10 bases between them. CDR3 length equals 13 residues. CDR3 coding DNA: TGTGCCAGCAGCGCAGGCCAGTCCTACGAGCAGTACGTC. It codes for CASSAGQSYEQYV.

The rearrangement uses TRBV9 and TRBJ1-1; 11 nucleotides match TRBD1. The CDR3 extends over 16 amino acids. With V trimmed by 3 bases and J by 0 bases, 4 bases remained unmatched. Germline lookup yields CDR1 SGDLS and CDR2 YYNGEE. The CDR3 is CASSAGQGVMNTEAFF. The CDR3 nucleotides are TGTGCCAGCAGCGCGGGACAGGGGGTTATGAACACTGAAGCTTTCTTT.

This clone was seen many times. V usage is TRBV24-1 and J usage is TRBJ2-5; D possibly corresponds to TRBD1 (6 bases). The CDR3 consists of 14 residues. Germline V gene data show CDR1 as KGHDR and CDR2 as SFDVKD. V lost 3 bases, J lost 5 bases, and 12 bases lay in between. The CDR3 loop is CATSDNRARETQYF. CDR3 in DNA: TGTGCCACCAGTGATAACAGGGCACGGGAGACCCAGTACTTC.

The chain uses TRBV5-6 and TRBJ1-5; a weak D match, TRBD1 (5 bases). Between the trimmed V and J ends, which lost 2 bases and 5 bases, there was a span of 17 bases. In germline, CDR1 is SGHDT, CDR2 YYEEEE. This CDR3 contains 16 residues. The CDR3 sequence is CASSLMVVREDQPQHF. The CDR3 nucleotides are TGTGCCAGCAGCTTAATGGTGGTCAGGGAGGATCAGCCCCAGCATTTT.

The chain couples TRBV7-9 to TRBJ2-1, with 9 bases matching TRBD1. Germline CDR1 SEHNR, CDR2 FQNEAQ (reference sequence). The CDR3 spans 15 residues. The V gene end was trimmed by 5 bases and the J gene end by 2 bases; junction bases not matched to a gene: 4. As DNA, the CDR3 is TGTGCCAGCAGCGCTGGACAGGGGACCTACAATGAGCAGTTCTTC. It codes for CASSAGQGTYNEQFF.

The chain couples TRBV5-1 to TRBJ1-1, with 8 bases matching TRBD1. The J segment lost 2 bases and the V segment lost 4 bases, leaving 10 bases of the junction unmatched. Germline assignment: CDR1 SGHRS and CDR2 YFSETQ. The CDR3 extends over 16 amino acids. In DNA form, the CDR3 reads TGCGCCAGCAGCCCCTTAACCGGGACAGGTAACACTGAAGCTTTCTTT. Protein product: CASSPLTGTGNTEAFF.

The rearrangement uses TRBV2 and TRBJ1-2, with 8 bases fitting TRBD1. The length of the CDR3 is 15 residues. V lost 6 bases to trimming and J lost 4 bases; unmatched junction nucleotides: 10. In germline, CDR1 is SNHLY, CDR2 FYNNEI. The DNA for the CDR3 is TGTGCCAGCAGGGACAGGGCCTCCCAGGGCTATGGCTACACCTTC. Protein sequence: CASRDRASQGYGYTF.

This chain joins TRBV6-5 and TRBJ2-2, with D possibly being TRBD1 (5 bases). With 4 bases removed from V and 0 bases from J, the gap between germline ends came to 12 bases. The CDR3 has 16 amino acids. Germline-derived CDR1 and CDR2 are MNHEY and SVGAGI. CDR3 bases: TGTGCCAGCAGTTGGGGCCAGGGAACGAACACCGGGGAGCTGTTTTTT. Amino acids: CASSWGQGTNTGELFF.

The chain employs TRBV2 and TRBJ1-2; D is undetermined. The CDR3 consists of 10 residues. Germline CDR1 is SNHLY and CDR2 is FYNNEI. Trimming pared 6 bases from V and 6 bases from J, leaving 5 bases between. In DNA form, the CDR3 reads TGTGCCAGCAGGGGAGATGGCTACACCTTC. Translating gives CASRGDGYTF.

The CDR3, as DNA: TGTGCCAGCGCAGGGTCGGATCAGCCCCAGCATTTT. This gives the protein CASAGSDQPQHF. V is TRBV19 and J is TRBJ1-5; perhaps TRBD1 as D (5 bases). The CDR3 sequence is 12 residues long. Trimming took off 9 bases at V and 5 bases at J, with 11 bases between the two ends. CDR1 LNHDA and CDR2 SQIVND come from the germline V gene (reference sequence).

The chain combines TRBV4-1 with TRBJ1-1; D might be TRBD1 (5 bases). CDR1 and CDR2 (germline): MGHRA, YSYEKL. Trimming left V 2 bases short and J 5 bases short, with 15 bases between. The CDR3 sequence is 15 residues long. The CDR3 DNA sequence: TGCGCCAGCAGCCAACCCGGGGGGAAGAGGACTGAAGCTTTCTTT. It specifies CASSQPGGKRTEAFF.

As concerns this clone: One end of the junction varies from germline; a read error may be responsible. The rearrangement uses TRBV2 and TRBJ2-3; D call uncertain. The CDR3 loop spans 12 amino acids. CDR1 and CDR2 (germline): SNHLY, FYNNEI. CDR3 coding DNA: TGTGCCAGCAGCGAAGTAACAGATACGCAGTATTTT. It is translated as CASSEVTDTQYF.

The chain has TRBV20-1 and TRBJ1-1; D is unclear. V was shortened by 6 bases and J by 1 base, with 6 bases between the two germline ends. This CDR3 spans 11 amino acids. Germline CDR1 is DFQATT and CDR2 is SNEGSKA (reference sequence). DNA for the CDR3: TGCAGTGCCAGGTGGAACACTGAAGCTTTCTTT. Its translation: CSARWNTEAFF.

V is TRBV9 and J is TRBJ2-6; 7 bases fit TRBD1. Germline CDR1 and CDR2: SGDLS and YYNGEE. V shed 3 bases and J 2 bases; nucleotides not matched to a gene: 8. CDR3 size: 17 residues. Here the CDR3 reads CASSARPGGTGANVLTF. The CDR3 DNA reads as TGTGCCAGCAGCGCGCGACCAGGGGGTACTGGGGCCAACGTCCTGACTTTC. The whole variable domain, filled in from reference TRBV9 and TRBJ2-6, reads DSGVTQTPKHLITATGQRVTLRCSPRSGDLSVYWYQQSLDQGLQFLIQYYNGEERAKGNILERFSAQQFPDLHSELNLSSLELGDSALYFCASSARPGGTGANVLTFGAGSRLTVL.

This rearrangement joins TRBV9 to TRBJ2-7, with 10 bases lining up with TRBD2. The germline V gene encodes CDR1 SGDLS and CDR2 YYNGEE. Trimming at V came to 1 base and at J to 6 bases, leaving 1 base not matched to a gene. The CDR3 spans 13 residues. CDR3 DNA: TGTGCCAGCAGCGTACTAGCGGGAGCCGAGCAGTACTTC. It encodes CASSVLAGAEQYF.

The rearrangement links TRBV11-3 to TRBJ1-2; D call uncertain. This CDR3 is 14 amino acids long. Germline values: CDR1 SGHNT, CDR2 YENEEA. V dropped 5 bases and J dropped 7 bases, with 17 bases sitting between them. Written as DNA, the CDR3 is TGTGCCAGCAGCATGGACTCCTGGGAGTTTGGCTACACCTTC. Translating it yields CASSMDSWEFGYTF.

V gene TRBV12-3 or TRBV12-4 combines with J gene TRBJ2-5; 7 bases line up with TRBD2. The ends lost 8 bases at V and 3 bases at J; junction bases unmatched: 6. The CDR3 spans 13 residues. The CDR3 region has the DNA TGTGCCAGCCTGTTCCGGGGGGAAGAGACCCAGTACTTC. Amino acids: CASLFRGEETQYF.

In this sample, this clone turned up a few times. V gene TRBV25-1 combines with J gene TRBJ2-3, with a tentative D call TRBD2 (5 bases). V lost 1 base and J lost 1, with 9 bases in between. The CDR3 extends over 15 amino acids. Germline CDR1 reads MGHDK; CDR2 reads SYGVNS. The CDR3 sequence: CASSESGIRTDTQYF. CDR3 sequence (DNA): TGTGCCAGCAGTGAATCGGGGATACGCACAGATACGCAGTATTTT.

This chain joins TRBV19 and TRBJ1-1; tentatively, D is TRBD1 (5 bases). V lost 1 base to trimming and J lost 1 base, with 10 bases between them. This CDR3 has 15 residues. Germline V gene data show CDR1 as LNHDA and CDR2 as SQIVND (reference sequence). DNA for the CDR3: TGTGCCAGTAGTATAGTGGGCCAGGGGAACACTGAAGCTTTCTTT. Encoded protein: CASSIVGQGNTEAFF.

The V gene is TRBV6-6, the J gene TRBJ2-7; TRBD1 is a possible D gene (6 bases). V lost 0 bases to trimming and J lost 6 bases, with 12 bases between them. Germline CDR1 reads MNHNY; CDR2 reads SVGAGI (reference sequence). This CDR3 comprises 14 residues. In DNA, the CDR3 is TGTGCCAGCAGTTACTCGGACAGACGGGGCGAGCAGTACGTC. It yields the protein CASSYSDRRGEQYV.

The chain has TRBV7-2 and TRBJ1-6; D is unresolved. V lost 8 bases and J lost 5, with 16 bases in between. This CDR3 contains 15 residues. Germline-derived CDR1 and CDR2 are SGHTA and FQGNSA. DNA for the CDR3: TGTGCCAGCTCCAATAATGCCGGGGATAATTCACCCCTCCACTTT. It translates to CASSNNAGDNSPLHF.

The genes are TRBV5-1 and TRBJ1-1, with D possibly being TRBD1 (6 bases). From germline, CDR1 is SGHRS and CDR2 YFSETQ. CDR3 length equals 16 residues. The germline V and J ends were trimmed by 0 bases and 0 bases, with 12 bases remaining between them. The CDR3 is CASSLGTASMNTEAFF. The DNA of the CDR3 is TGCGCCAGCAGCTTGGGGACAGCTTCTATGAACACTGAAGCTTTCTTT. The whole variable domain, remainder taken from reference TRBV5-1 and TRBJ1-1, is KAGVTQTPRYLIKTRGQQVTLSCSPISGHRSVSWYQQTPGQGLQFLFEYFSETQRNKGNFPGRFSGRQFSNSRSEMNVSTLELGDSALYLCASSLGTASMNTEAFFGQGTRLTVV.

The chain recombines TRBV5-1 with TRBJ1-1, with TRBD1 matching 7 bases. From germline, CDR1 is SGHRS and CDR2 YFSETQ. The ends lost 2 bases at V and 4 bases at J; junction bases unmatched: 8. The CDR3 contains 15 residues. The CDR3 nucleotides are TGCGCCAGCAGCTTTACAGGGGAATTCAGCACTGAAGCTTTCTTT. Its translation is CASSFTGEFSTEAFF.

In regard to this clone: Additional DNA sequences in this sample encode the identical CDR3. V and J are TRBV27 and TRBJ1-5; D is unclear. Germline lookup yields CDR1 MNHEY and CDR2 SMNVEV (reference sequence). This CDR3 has 12 amino acids. The V gene lost 5 bases and the J gene lost 2 bases, with 4 bases spanning the gap. The CDR3 DNA reads TGTGCCAGCAGTCGCGGCAATCAGCCCCAGCATTTT. Translated: CASSRGNQPQHF.

With regard to this clone: Other DNA sequences in this specimen translate into the identical CDR3. V usage is TRBV11-1 and J usage is TRBJ2-5; the D is unclear. There are 13 residues in the CDR3. Germline V gene sequence: CDR1 SGHAT, CDR2 FQDESV (reference sequence). V lost 1 base to trimming and J lost 2 bases, with 5 bases between them. This CDR3 is CASSLGLQETQYF. As DNA, the CDR3 is TGTGCCAGCAGCTTAGGGCTGCAAGAGACCCAGTACTTC.